This T cell receptor beta chain was found in a study of early T cells in non-severe SARS-CoV-2 infection. Study as a whole: Bulk RNA taken from unsorted whole blood was sequenced, leaving chains unpaired.

The CDR3 is made up of 13 amino acids. Germline V lookup: CDR1 SQVTM, CDR2 ANQGSEA. Trimming shortened V by 6 bases and J by 1 base, and 12 bases separated the two germline ends. Study results and limitations: There was a bias toward anti-spike CD8 responses in VDJdb matching, which missed private and CD4 specificities.

A single record per CDR3 protein comes from TCRdb applying MiXCR to the 5' RACE reads. The data hold 100,000 to 140,000 distinct CDR3 sequences, with over 8.5% observed a single time. This clonotype was detected a few times. Its specificity is not known. This receptor was identified in an adult who was a healthcare worker with PCR-confirmed SARS-CoV-2 infection or an uninfected control (not recorded which). The V and J genes are TRBV29-1 and TRBJ1-1, with unresolved D. Sequenced input: whole blood. The chain's CDR3 is CSVADQRNTEAFF. The CDR3 DNA reads as TGCAGCGTGGCAGATCAGAGGAACACTGAAGCTTTCTTT.